This T cell receptor beta chain came from a study of PD-L1 blockade in urothelial cancer. Background on the study: Blood samples had a median of 141,255 T cells. Study results and limitations: Prediction of better survival came from below-median pretreatment blood TCR clonality.

Time point denoted: pretreatment peripheral blood. Pretreatment and on-treatment blood mononuclear cell samples were taken, totaling between 1 and 8 time points per patient. As concerns this clone: As yet, its antigen is unknown.

The authors spiked synthetic TCR analog templates into each PCR. Only in-frame clones appear in the TCRdb table, and some are missing; sequencing was by immunoSEQ multiplex PCR. The sample holds about 55,000 clones, around 72% seen once. Germline CDR1 reads MNHNY; CDR2 reads SVGAGI (reference sequence). The V end lost 0 bases, the J end lost 5 bases, and 3 bases lay between the germline ends. The CDR3 has 12 amino acids. The chain carries TRBV6-6 and TRBJ2-3; D unclear. The specimen comprised PBMCs, sampled around atezolizumab (anti-PD-L1) treatment. This receptor was obtained from a man in his 70s with urothelial cancer. The CDR3 DNA reads as TGTGCCAGCAGTTACTCCAGAGATACGCAGTATTTT. Protein: CASSYSRDTQYF.